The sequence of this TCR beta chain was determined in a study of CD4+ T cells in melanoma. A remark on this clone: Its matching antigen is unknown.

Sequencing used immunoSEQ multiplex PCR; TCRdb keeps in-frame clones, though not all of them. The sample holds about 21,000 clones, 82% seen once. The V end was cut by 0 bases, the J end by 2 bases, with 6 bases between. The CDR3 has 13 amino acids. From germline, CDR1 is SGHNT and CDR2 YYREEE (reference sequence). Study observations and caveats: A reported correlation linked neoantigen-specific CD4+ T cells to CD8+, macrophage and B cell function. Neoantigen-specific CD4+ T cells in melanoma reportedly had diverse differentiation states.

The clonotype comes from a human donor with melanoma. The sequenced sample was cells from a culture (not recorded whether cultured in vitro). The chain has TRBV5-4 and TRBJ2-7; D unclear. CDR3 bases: TGTGCCAGCAGCTTGGAGGCGGCCTACGAGCAGTACTTC. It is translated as CASSLEAAYEQYF.